The rows below give T cell receptor beta chains drawn from one sample of a study of blood T cells in healthy people across ages. One entry per CDR3 protein results from TCRdb running MiXCR on the 5' RACE reads. The table has approximately 900,000 distinct CDR3 sequences, under 50% seen once. The sequenced material came from blood. These receptors all come from a man aged 30-40 years in good health. Both conserved end residues are part of each CDR3. The D gene is left open where the match is weak. Clone size, where shown, is once, few, many, or a class for clones that have expanded.

D gene: .; clone size: .; V gene: TRBV3-1; J gene: TRBJ2-1; CDR3 protein: CASSQGLRIVLSEQFF; CDR3 DNA: TGTGCCAGCAGCCAAGGACTCAGGATCGTTTTAAGTGAGCAGTTCTTC
D gene: .; clone size: few; V gene: TRBV3-1; J gene: TRBJ1-2; CDR3 protein: CASSQIDRTSYGYTF; CDR3 DNA: TGTGCCAGCAGCCAGATCGACAGGACCTCCTATGGCTACACCTTC
D gene: TRBD1; clone size: .; V gene: TRBV27; J gene: TRBJ2-1; CDR3 protein: CTSSLDRSSYNEQFF; CDR3 DNA: TGTACCAGCAGCCTGGACAGGAGCTCCTACAATGAGCAGTTCTTC
D gene: TRBD1; clone size: .; V gene: TRBV20-1; J gene: TRBJ2-2; CDR3 protein: CSAYRDRGVRVTGELFF; CDR3 DNA: TGCAGTGCTTACCGGGACAGGGGAGTTCGAGTAACCGGGGAGCTGTTTTTT
D gene: .; clone size: many; V gene: TRBV20-1; J gene: TRBJ2-3; CDR3 protein: CSARDRRKTSTDTQYF; CDR3 DNA: TGCAGTGCTAGAGATCGTCGTAAAACCAGCACAGATACGCAGTATTTT
D gene: TRBD1; clone size: .; V gene: TRBV6-1; J gene: TRBJ1-6; CDR3 protein: CAGRRDSNSPLHF; CDR3 DNA: TGTGCCGGCAGACGGGACAGTAATTCACCCCTCCACTTT
D gene: .; clone size: few; V gene: TRBV27; J gene: TRBJ2-3; CDR3 protein: CASSLFPSTDTQYF; CDR3 DNA: TGTGCCAGCAGTTTGTTTCCTAGCACAGATACGCAGTATTTT
D gene: .; clone size: .; V gene: TRBV5-6; J gene: TRBJ2-3; CDR3 protein: CASSSRTDFGTDTQYF; CDR3 DNA: TGTGCCAGCAGCTCAAGGACAGACTTTGGCACAGATACGCAGTATTTT
D gene: TRBD1; clone size: few; V gene: TRBV6-6; J gene: TRBJ2-5; CDR3 protein: CASRGQKETQYF; CDR3 DNA: TGTGCCAGCAGGGGACAGAAAGAGACCCAGTACTTC
D gene: TRBD1; clone size: few; V gene: TRBV3-1; J gene: TRBJ2-7; CDR3 protein: CASSQGPPTGAYEQYF; CDR3 DNA: TGTGCCAGCAGCCAAGGTCCTCCGACAGGGGCGTACGAGCAGTACTTC
D gene: TRBD1; clone size: .; V gene: TRBV13; J gene: TRBJ1-1; CDR3 protein: CASSLVQGVEAFF; CDR3 DNA: TGTGCCAGCAGCTTAGTACAGGGGGTTGAAGCTTTCTTT
D gene: .; clone size: few; V gene: TRBV7-2; J gene: TRBJ1-1; CDR3 protein: CASSSYTSAGTTEAFF; CDR3 DNA: TGTGCCAGCAGCTCTTATACATCTGCAGGGACCACTGAAGCTTTCTTT
D gene: .; clone size: few; V gene: TRBV5-1; J gene: TRBJ1-4; CDR3 protein: CASSSGRSTNEKLFF; CDR3 DNA: TGCGCCAGCAGCTCGGGACGTTCAACTAATGAAAAACTGTTTTTT
D gene: TRBD1; clone size: few; V gene: TRBV28; J gene: TRBJ1-5; CDR3 protein: CASSVQGANVAQHF; CDR3 DNA: TGTGCCAGCAGTGTACAGGGGGCGAATGTAGCCCAGCATTTT
D gene: .; clone size: few; V gene: TRBV4-1; J gene: TRBJ2-5; CDR3 protein: CASSQDFLNGAETQYF; CDR3 DNA: TGCGCCAGCAGCCAAGACTTCTTGAATGGGGCAGAGACCCAGTACTTC
D gene: .; clone size: .; V gene: TRBV3-1; J gene: TRBJ2-7; CDR3 protein: CASSQVGAGTYEQYF; CDR3 DNA: TGTGCCAGCAGCCAAGTCGGGGCAGGAACCTACGAGCAGTACTTC
D gene: .; clone size: few; V gene: TRBV3-1; J gene: TRBJ2-5; CDR3 protein: CASSQDSLRGQYF; CDR3 DNA: TGTGCCAGCAGCCAAGACTCCCTACGCGGGCAGTACTTC
D gene: .; clone size: .; V gene: TRBV5-1; J gene: TRBJ1-1; CDR3 protein: CASSLMGNTEAFF; CDR3 DNA: TGCGCCAGCAGCTTGATGGGTAACACTGAAGCTTTCTTT
D gene: .; clone size: many; V gene: TRBV12-3/TRBV12-4; J gene: TRBJ2-1; CDR3 protein: CASSLIHEQFF; CDR3 DNA: TGTGCCAGCAGTTTAATCCATGAGCAGTTCTTC
D gene: .; clone size: few; V gene: TRBV27; J gene: TRBJ2-1; CDR3 protein: CASSLSVLGATYNEQFF; CDR3 DNA: TGTGCCAGCAGTTTATCGGTTCTGGGGGCTACCTACAATGAGCAGTTCTTC
D gene: TRBD2; clone size: .; V gene: TRBV6-6; J gene: TRBJ2-1; CDR3 protein: CASSYVEAGVHEQFF; CDR3 DNA: TGTGCCAGCAGTTACGTCGAAGCGGGGGTCCATGAGCAGTTCTTC
D gene: .; clone size: .; V gene: TRBV7-9; J gene: TRBJ1-1; CDR3 protein: CASSFWGENTEAFF; CDR3 DNA: TGTGCCAGCAGCTTTTGGGGGGAGAACACTGAAGCTTTCTTT
D gene: TRBD1; clone size: .; V gene: TRBV7-8; J gene: TRBJ2-5; CDR3 protein: CASSPRDRGRGETQYF; CDR3 DNA: TGTGCCAGCAGCCCTCGGGACAGGGGGCGCGGAGAGACCCAGTACTTC
D gene: .; clone size: .; V gene: TRBV20-1; J gene: TRBJ2-5; CDR3 protein: CSAPRDAGRQETQYF; CDR3 DNA: TGCAGTGCTCCTCGGGACGCAGGACGCCAAGAGACCCAGTACTTC
D gene: .; clone size: few; V gene: TRBV7-9; J gene: TRBJ2-1; CDR3 protein: CASSLAPRANEQFF; CDR3 DNA: TGTGCCAGCAGCTTAGCCCCCAGGGCCAATGAGCAGTTCTTC
D gene: .; clone size: .; V gene: TRBV21-1; J gene: TRBJ1-2; CDR3 protein: CASSRPAGVSGYTF; CDR3 DNA: TGTGCCAGCAGCCGCCCCGCCGGGGTCTCAGGCTACACCTTC
D gene: .; clone size: few; V gene: TRBV10-3; J gene: TRBJ2-1; CDR3 protein: CAISESRGVLSNEQFF; CDR3 DNA: TGTGCCATCAGTGAGTCAAGAGGGGTATTGTCCAACGAGCAGTTCTTC
D gene: .; clone size: .; V gene: TRBV6-2/TRBV6-3; J gene: TRBJ2-6; CDR3 protein: CACGHLSGANVLTF; CDR3 DNA: TGTGCCTGCGGACATCTCTCTGGGGCCAACGTCCTGACTTTC
D gene: .; clone size: .; V gene: TRBV6-2/TRBV6-3; J gene: TRBJ2-2; CDR3 protein: CASSYPYTGELFF; CDR3 DNA: TGTGCCAGCAGTTACCCCTACACCGGGGAGCTGTTTTTT
D gene: .; clone size: once; V gene: TRBV4-3; J gene: TRBJ1-2; CDR3 protein: CASSQDYGGRGYGYTF; CDR3 DNA: TGCGCCAGCAGCCAAGATTATGGAGGGAGAGGCTATGGCTACACCTTC
D gene: .; clone size: .; V gene: TRBV19; J gene: TRBJ1-5; CDR3 protein: CASRTGSYSNQPQHF; CDR3 DNA: TGTGCCAGCCGTACGGGGTCGTATAGCAATCAGCCCCAGCATTTT
D gene: TRBD1; clone size: .; V gene: TRBV6-2/TRBV6-3; J gene: TRBJ2-7; CDR3 protein: CASSSTDRAPGVYEQYF; CDR3 DNA: TGTGCCAGCAGCTCTACGGACAGGGCTCCGGGGGTCTACGAGCAGTACTTC
D gene: .; clone size: few; V gene: TRBV21-1; J gene: TRBJ2-7; CDR3 protein: CASSKDVGQGIPYEQYF; CDR3 DNA: .
D gene: TRBD2; clone size: .; V gene: TRBV9; J gene: TRBJ2-3; CDR3 protein: CASSPSVGGSTDTQYF; CDR3 DNA: TGTGCCAGCAGCCCGAGTGTGGGGGGGTCCACCGATACGCAGTATTTT
D gene: TRBD1; clone size: .; V gene: TRBV5-6; J gene: TRBJ2-7; CDR3 protein: CASSLVDRGPNYEQYF; CDR3 DNA: TGTGCCAGCAGCTTGGTCGACAGGGGACCGAACTACGAGCAGTACTTC
D gene: .; clone size: .; V gene: TRBV20-1; J gene: TRBJ1-4; CDR3 protein: CSARDRSLSEKLFF; CDR3 DNA: TGCAGTGCTAGAGATCGGTCATTGAGTGAAAAACTGTTTTTT
D gene: TRBD2; clone size: .; V gene: TRBV27; J gene: TRBJ2-2; CDR3 protein: CASSLFPKRGSRTGELFF; CDR3 DNA: TGTGCCAGCAGTTTATTTCCTAAGCGGGGGTCGAGAACCGGGGAGCTGTTTTTT
D gene: TRBD1; clone size: .; V gene: TRBV11-1; J gene: TRBJ1-1; CDR3 protein: CASSEGDRNTEAFF; CDR3 DNA: TGTGCCAGCAGCGAGGGGGACAGGAACACTGAAGCTTTCTTT
D gene: .; clone size: .; V gene: TRBV5-1; J gene: TRBJ2-1; CDR3 protein: CASSLGAGNSYNEQFF; CDR3 DNA: TGCGCCAGCAGCTTGGGGGCGGGTAACTCCTACAATGAGCAGTTCTTC
D gene: .; clone size: .; V gene: TRBV20-1; J gene: TRBJ1-1; CDR3 protein: CSARPQAEGTEAFF; CDR3 DNA: TGCAGTGCTAGGCCCCAGGCCGAAGGCACCGAAGCTTTCTTT
D gene: .; clone size: .; V gene: TRBV15; J gene: TRBJ1-5; CDR3 protein: CATSSKFGNQPQHF; CDR3 DNA: TGTGCCACCAGCAGTAAGTTCGGCAATCAGCCCCAGCATTTT
D gene: .; clone size: .; V gene: TRBV9; J gene: TRBJ2-3; CDR3 protein: CASSDRGSPDTQYF; CDR3 DNA: TGTGCCAGCAGCGACCGGGGGAGTCCAGATACGCAGTATTTT
D gene: .; clone size: .; V gene: TRBV20-1; J gene: TRBJ2-1; CDR3 protein: CSATGGRGFGNEQFF; CDR3 DNA: TGCAGTGCTACCGGAGGGAGGGGGTTCGGCAATGAGCAGTTCTTC
D gene: .; clone size: few; V gene: TRBV28; J gene: TRBJ2-5; CDR3 protein: CASRQPVAETQYF; CDR3 DNA: TGTGCCAGCAGGCAACCGGTCGCGGAGACCCAGTACTTC
D gene: TRBD2; clone size: .; V gene: TRBV9; J gene: TRBJ2-3; CDR3 protein: CASSVGLAQFTDTQYF; CDR3 DNA: TGTGCCAGCAGCGTAGGACTAGCGCAATTCACAGATACGCAGTATTTT
D gene: .; clone size: .; V gene: TRBV27; J gene: TRBJ2-1; CDR3 protein: CASSLSLVRRGIGWYNEQFF; CDR3 DNA: TGTGCCAGCAGTTTATCCTTAGTACGCAGGGGAATCGGATGGTACAATGAGCAGTTCTTC